This passage covers 11 T cell receptor beta chains from one sample sequenced in a study of blood T cells in healthy people across ages. PCR was performed a second time for about 7 to 11 cycles using a sample-barcoded 5' primer and a J-beta primer mix. MiXCR, applied by TCRdb to the 5' RACE reads, yields one record per CDR3 protein. Of about 1.6 million distinct CDR3 sequences in the sample, about 32% were seen once. Sample: blood. These receptors originate from a woman aged 25 to 45 in good health.

The V gene is TRBV4-1, the J gene TRBJ2-1; TRBD2 matches at 7 bases. The V and J ends lost 1 base and 7 bases, in that order; junction bases with no gene match: 10. Looked up from germline, CDR1 is MGHRA and CDR2 is YSYEKL. CDR3 size: 16 residues. The CDR3 DNA sequence: TGCGCCAGCAGCCAAGTTGGGGGGGAGGGCCAGAATGAGCAGTTCTTC. Its protein is CASSQVGGEGQNEQFF.

This clonotype was seen more than once but under ten times. The chain carries TRBV7-6 and TRBJ2-2; D may be TRBD1 or TRBD2 (5 bases each). The V gene lost 2 bases and the J gene lost 2 bases, with 12 bases spanning the gap. CDR3 length equals 16 residues. From germline, CDR1 is SGHVS and CDR2 FNYEAQ. CDR3 sequence: CASSLLWGSNTGELFF. The CDR3 DNA reads as TGTGCCAGCAGCTTATTATGGGGGAGTAACACCGGGGAGCTGTTTTTT.

J is TRBJ2-1 and V is TRBV12-3 or TRBV12-4; D not certain. The V gene lost 7 bases and the J gene lost 4 bases, with 11 bases spanning the gap. This CDR3 has 13 amino acids. The CDR3 nucleotides read TGTGCCAGCAAAGTTTTGGATTACAATGAGCAGTTCTTC. Protein product: CASKVLDYNEQFF.

This clonotype has at least ten counts. V usage is TRBV12-3 or TRBV12-4 and J usage is TRBJ2-7; TRBD2 aligns across 7 bases. Unmatched junction bases numbered 3, after V lost 3 bases and J lost 7 bases. The CDR3 contains 12 residues. CDR3 bases: TGTGCCAGCAGTTTGTGGGGGGGAGAGCAGTACTTC. Encoded protein: CASSLWGGEQYF.

Here the CDR3 DNA reads TGTGCCAGCAGCCATGGGCGCACGGAGACCCAGTACTTC. Protein: CASSHGRTETQYF. This chain connects TRBV7-8 to TRBJ2-5; no clear D gene. CDR1 is SGHVS and CDR2 is FQNEAQ in the germline V gene. CDR3 length: 13 amino acids. Trimming removed 5 bases from V and 5 bases from J, with 12 bases in between.

The chain employs TRBV27 and TRBJ2-3, with 11 bases that match TRBD2. Unmatched junction bases numbered 10, after V lost 9 bases and J lost 2 bases. The CDR3 has 16 residues. CDR1 is MNHEY, CDR2 SMNVEV, per germline (reference sequence). CDR3 loop: CASLPLAGAITDTQYF. DNA of the CDR3: TGTGCCAGTTTACCACTAGCGGGGGCGATCACAGATACGCAGTATTTT.

The chain carries TRBV20-1 and TRBJ2-1, with 8 bases identical to TRBD2. The trim removed 4 bases at V and 6 bases at J, leaving 8 bases unmatched. The CDR3 extends over 14 amino acids. The germline CDR1 and CDR2 sequences are DFQATT and SNEGSKA (reference sequence). In nucleotides, the CDR3 is TGCAGTGCTATTAGGCCTAGCGGGTTCAATGAGCAGTTCTTC. Residues: CSAIRPSGFNEQFF.

This chain joins TRBV20-1 and TRBJ2-1; 12 bases align to TRBD2. This CDR3 is 18 amino acids long. Germline trimming cut 0 bases from V and 0 bases from J; bases unmatched to any gene: 6. Looked up from germline, CDR1 is DFQATT and CDR2 is SNEGSKA (reference sequence). The CDR3 sequence is CSARDRGLAGFSYNEQFF. CDR3 sequence (DNA): TGCAGTGCTAGAGATCGGGGACTAGCGGGCTTCTCCTACAATGAGCAGTTCTTC.

This chain links TRBV30 with TRBJ2-7; TRBD2 agrees at 11 bases. The trim removed 1 base at V and 2 bases at J, leaving 7 bases unmatched. The CDR3 runs 16 residues. Germline CDR1 and CDR2: GTSNPN and SVGIG (reference sequence). The chain's CDR3 is CAWSGGLADIAYEQYF. In nucleotides, the CDR3 is TGTGCCTGGAGTGGGGGACTAGCGGACATAGCCTACGAGCAGTACTTC.

V usage is TRBV6-1 and J usage is TRBJ2-1, with TRBD2 matching 12 bases. The CDR3 consists of 16 residues. Germline trimming cut 4 bases from V and 2 bases from J; bases unmatched to any gene: 3. CDR1 is MNHNS, CDR2 SASEGT, per germline. The CDR3: CASSGRLAGAYNEQFF. The CDR3 region has the DNA TGTGCCAGCAGTGGAAGACTAGCGGGGGCCTACAATGAGCAGTTCTTC.

This chain connects TRBV19 to TRBJ2-7, with 11 bases identical to TRBD2. Germline-derived CDR1 and CDR2 are LNHDA and SQIVND (reference sequence). The CDR3 spans 15 residues. The V segment lost 4 bases and the J segment 1 base; nucleotides outside the gene matches: 3. CDR3 sequence reads: CASSKGLAESYEQYF. The DNA for the CDR3 is TGTGCCAGTAGTAAGGGACTAGCGGAATCCTACGAGCAGTACTTC.